This T cell receptor (beta chain) was found in a study of T-cell reconstitution after alpha-beta-depleted transplantation in children. Germline V gives CDR1 KGHSH, CDR2 LQKENI. The CDR3 covers 14 residues. The ends were cut back, 0 bases at V and 5 bases at J, with 9 bases in the middle. Molecular barcoding with unique molecular identifiers was used for the TCRbeta library. TCRdb re-called the PCR reads with MiXCR, one entry per CDR3 protein. The data show about 170,000 distinct CDR3 sequences, 11% seen once. This clonotype came up many times. No antigen is known for it. Regarding the study as a whole: In some patients, recipient T cells and intrathymic progenitors surviving conditioning explained high day-60 diversity. About two months after transplant, alpha-beta T cells reportedly came from several hundred expanded graft clones.

The chain combines TRBV18 with TRBJ2-3; D gene uncertain. The TCR sequence derives from a boy younger than 10 with acute myeloid leukemia, due to receive a stem cell transplant. The sample in question was PBMCs, obtained before TCRalphabeta/CD19-depleted stem cell transplant. DNA for the CDR3: TGTGCCAGCTCACCACCGAACAGCGTAGATACGCAGTATTTT. Translating gives CASSPPNSVDTQYF.